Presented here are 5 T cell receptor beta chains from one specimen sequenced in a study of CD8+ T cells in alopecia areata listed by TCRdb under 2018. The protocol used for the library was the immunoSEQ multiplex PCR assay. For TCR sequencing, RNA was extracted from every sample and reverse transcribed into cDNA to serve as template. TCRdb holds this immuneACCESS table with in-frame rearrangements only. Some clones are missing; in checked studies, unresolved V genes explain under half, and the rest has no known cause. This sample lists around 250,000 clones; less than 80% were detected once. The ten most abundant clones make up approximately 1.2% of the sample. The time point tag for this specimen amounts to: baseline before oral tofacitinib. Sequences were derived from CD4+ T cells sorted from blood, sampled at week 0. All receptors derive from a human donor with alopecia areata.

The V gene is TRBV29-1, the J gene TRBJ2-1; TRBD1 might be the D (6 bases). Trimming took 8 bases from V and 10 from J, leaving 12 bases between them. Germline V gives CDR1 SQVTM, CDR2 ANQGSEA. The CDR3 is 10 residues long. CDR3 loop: CSLRQGEQFF. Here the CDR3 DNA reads TGCAGCCTACGGCAGGGGGAGCAGTTCTTC.

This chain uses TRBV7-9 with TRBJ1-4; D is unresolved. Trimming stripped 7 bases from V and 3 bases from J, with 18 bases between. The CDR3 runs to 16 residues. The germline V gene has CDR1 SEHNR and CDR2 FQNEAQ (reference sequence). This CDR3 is CASTRVSGSSNEKLFF. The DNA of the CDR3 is TGTGCCAGCACTCGCGTCAGTGGGTCGTCTAATGAAAAACTGTTTTTT.

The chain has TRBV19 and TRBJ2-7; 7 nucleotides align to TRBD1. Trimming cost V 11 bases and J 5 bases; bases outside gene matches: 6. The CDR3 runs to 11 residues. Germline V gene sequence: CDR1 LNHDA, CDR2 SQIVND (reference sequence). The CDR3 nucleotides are TGTGCCCGCCTGACAGGGAACGAGCAGTACTTC. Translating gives CARLTGNEQYF.

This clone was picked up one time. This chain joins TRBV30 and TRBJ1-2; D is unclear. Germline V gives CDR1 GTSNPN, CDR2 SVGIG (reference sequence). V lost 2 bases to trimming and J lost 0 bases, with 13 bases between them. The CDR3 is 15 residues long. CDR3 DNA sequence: TGTGCCTGGAGTATTCGGACGGCTGCTAACTATGGCTACACCTTC. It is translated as CAWSIRTAANYGYTF.

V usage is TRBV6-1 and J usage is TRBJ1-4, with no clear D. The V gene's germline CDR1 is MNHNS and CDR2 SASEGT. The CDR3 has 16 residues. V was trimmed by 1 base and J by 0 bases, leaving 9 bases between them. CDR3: CASSEEFETTNEKLFF. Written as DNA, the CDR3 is TGTGCCAGCAGTGAAGAGTTCGAAACAACTAATGAAAAACTGTTTTTT.